The 14 T cell receptor beta chains below were found in one sample sequenced in a study of CD8+ T cells in alopecia areata. As the sequencing template, cDNA was produced by extracting RNA and reverse transcribing it. Clones were read by immunoSEQ multiplex PCR, and TCRdb kept only the in-frame ones, dropping some. Of approximately 54,000 clones in the sample, almost 97% were seen once. Sequencing used CD8+ T cells sorted from blood, obtained at week 0. All receptors derive from a human donor with alopecia areata.

The V and J genes are TRBV30 and TRBJ2-3; no clear D gene. This CDR3 is 11 amino acids long. Germline assignment: CDR1 GTSNPN and CDR2 SVGIG (reference sequence). V was shortened by 2 bases and J by 5 bases, with 5 bases between the two germline ends. CDR3 DNA sequence: TGTGCCTGGAGTCCCCAAGATACGCAGTATTTT. It is translated as CAWSPQDTQYF.

The chain links TRBV9 to TRBJ2-2; possible D gene TRBD1, 5 bases. The length of the CDR3 is 15 residues. Per germline, CDR1 SGDLS and CDR2 YYNGEE. Between the trimmed V and J ends, which lost 4 bases and 4 bases, there was a span of 14 bases. CDR3: CASSTQDLSTGELFF. The CDR3 DNA reads TGTGCCAGCAGCACACAGGACCTGAGCACCGGGGAGCTGTTTTTT.

In its sample, this clone was seen once. The CDR3 loop is CASSLGGRDQPQHF. The CDR3 bases are TGTGCCAGCAGCTTAGGAGGCAGGGACCAGCCCCAGCATTTT. The J gene is TRBJ1-5, the V gene TRBV7-9, with D possibly matching TRBD1 (5 bases). Trimming stripped 1 base from V and 7 bases from J, with 11 bases between. CDR1 and CDR2 (germline): SEHNR, FQNEAQ (reference sequence). The CDR3 spans 14 residues.

The table lists this clone with a count of one. The chain has TRBV4-1 and TRBJ2-3; a weak D match, TRBD1 (5 bases). Trimming shortened V by 1 base and J by 6 bases, and 11 bases separated the two germline ends. The CDR3 runs to 14 residues. CDR1 and CDR2 (germline): MGHRA, YSYEKL. The CDR3 protein is CASSQVTTADTQYF. The CDR3 DNA sequence: TGCGCCAGCAGCCAAGTTACGACAGCCGATACGCAGTATTTT.

CDR3 nucleotide sequence: TGCGCCAGCAGCCACAGACTAGCGGGGGGAAACAATGAGCAGTTCTTC. This encodes CASSHRLAGGNNEQFF. The chain recombines TRBV4-3 with TRBJ2-1, with 13 positions matching TRBD2. V was pared by 3 bases and J by 5 bases, with 4 bases of the junction left unmatched. Germline values: CDR1 LGHNA, CDR2 YSLEER. There are 16 residues in the CDR3.

The rearrangement links TRBV7-2 to TRBJ1-2, with D uncertain. V gave up 3 bases and J gave up 4 bases, with 12 bases separating them. Looked up from germline, CDR1 is SGHTA and CDR2 is FQGNSA. The CDR3 spans 14 residues. CDR3 DNA sequence: TGTGCCAGCAGCTTGGAGGATGTGGTCTATGGCTACACCTTC. Translating gives CASSLEDVVYGYTF.

DNA for the CDR3: TGTGCCAGCAGTCCTCGGGATGGGCCTGAAGAGGCCAAAAACATTCAGTACTTC. It specifies CASSPRDGPEEAKNIQYF. J is TRBJ2-4 and V is TRBV27; weak D call: TRBD2 (5 bases). CDR3 length equals 18 residues. V dropped 5 bases and J dropped 1 base, with 21 bases sitting between them. The germline CDR1 and CDR2 sequences are MNHEY and SMNVEV (reference sequence).

This chain links TRBV4-1 with TRBJ2-2, with 9 bases aligning to TRBD2. The V gene's germline CDR1 is MGHRA and CDR2 YSYEKL. The V and J ends lost 1 base and 4 bases, in that order; junction bases with no gene match: 4. This CDR3 comprises 16 residues. This CDR3 is CASSQVTSGVTGELFF. For the CDR3, the DNA is TGCGCCAGCAGCCAAGTGACTAGCGGAGTCACCGGGGAGCTGTTTTTT.

CDR3 coding DNA: TGTGCCAGCATACCTAGCAGCGGACAGGGACGGTCACCCCTCCACTTT. This translates into CASIPSSGQGRSPLHF. V is TRBV2 and J is TRBJ1-6; TRBD1 agrees at 8 bases. From germline, CDR1 is SNHLY and CDR2 FYNNEI. The CDR3 loop spans 16 amino acids. Trimming removed 7 bases from V and 10 bases from J; junction bases left unmatched: 15.

The V gene is TRBV4-3, the J gene TRBJ2-7; D is perhaps TRBD1 or TRBD2 (5 bases each). This CDR3 is built from 15 residues. Germline V gene lookup returns CDR1 LGHNA and CDR2 YSLEER. V was clipped by 0 bases and J by 3 bases, with 12 bases between them. CDR3 sequence: CASSQDWDDSYEQYF. CDR3 coding DNA: TGCGCCAGCAGCCAAGATTGGGACGACAGCTACGAGCAGTACTTC.

The V call is TRBV27, the J call TRBJ2-1; 10 bases align to TRBD2. This CDR3 has 17 residues. Unmatched junction bases numbered 14, after V lost 8 bases and J lost 4 bases. In germline, CDR1 is MNHEY, CDR2 SMNVEV (reference sequence). The CDR3, as DNA: TGTGCCAGCTCCCGAGTCCCCCCTAGCGGGGGTTACAATGAGCAGTTCTTC. As protein: CASSRVPPSGGYNEQFF.

The chain uses TRBV14 and TRBJ2-3; TRBD2 agrees at 10 bases. Trimming took 4 bases from V and 5 from J; bases not matched to a gene: 9. The CDR3 is 16 residues long. CDR1 SGHDN and CDR2 FVKESK come from the germline V gene. The CDR3 sequence: CASSPWSSGGEDTQYF. The DNA of the CDR3 is TGTGCCAGCAGCCCTTGGAGCAGCGGGGGGGAAGATACGCAGTATTTT.

This chain links TRBV15 with TRBJ2-5; 9 bases fit TRBD1. The CDR3 contains 18 residues. The trim removed 0 bases at V and 5 bases at J, leaving 13 bases unmatched. Germline CDR1 reads LNHNV; CDR2 reads YYDKDF (reference sequence). In nucleotides, the CDR3 is TGTGCCACCAGCAGAGATTTCCTGAGAGGACAGGGGATGGAGACCCAGTACTTC. This codes for CATSRDFLRGQGMETQYF.

This rearrangement joins TRBV4-3 to TRBJ2-6; weak D call: TRBD1 (6 bases). The germline gives CDR1 LGHNA, CDR2 YSLEER. The CDR3 loop spans 19 amino acids. Trimming removed 1 base at V and 0 bases at J, with 16 bases between. CDR3 in amino acids: CASSQVLWTADSGANVLTF. The CDR3 DNA sequence: TGCGCCAGCAGCCAAGTGCTCTGGACAGCCGACTCTGGGGCCAACGTCCTGACTTTC.